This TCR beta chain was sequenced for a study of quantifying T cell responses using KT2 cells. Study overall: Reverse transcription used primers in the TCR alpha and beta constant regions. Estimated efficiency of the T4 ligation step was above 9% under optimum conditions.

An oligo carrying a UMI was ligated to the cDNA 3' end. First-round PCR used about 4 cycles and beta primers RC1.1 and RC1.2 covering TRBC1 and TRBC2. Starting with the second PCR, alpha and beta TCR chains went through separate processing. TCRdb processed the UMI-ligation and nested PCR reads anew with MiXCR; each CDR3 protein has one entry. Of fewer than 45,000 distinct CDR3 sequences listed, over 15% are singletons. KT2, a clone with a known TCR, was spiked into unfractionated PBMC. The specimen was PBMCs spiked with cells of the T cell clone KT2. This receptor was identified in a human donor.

CDR3 sequence (DNA): TGTGCCTGGAGTGCCAGACTAGCGGGGGAGGGCGGGGAGCTGTTTTTT. It translates to CAWSARLAGEGGELFF. This chain uses TRBV30 with TRBJ2-2; 12 bases match TRBD2. CDR1 and CDR2 from the germline V gene are GTSNPN and SVGIG (reference sequence). After removal of 1 base from V and 7 bases from J, the junction contained 7 bases not matched to a gene. There are 16 residues in the CDR3.